This is a list of T cell receptor beta chains from one sample in a study of technical replicates of blood from several donors. Clones were sequenced by immunoSEQ multiplex PCR, and TCRdb holds only the in-frame ones, with some missing. Here the sample spans 50,000 to 80,000 clones, 86% being singletons. Sequencing was carried out using PBMCs. The receptors here all came from a human donor in good health. Some clones in this sample may be carry-over from other donors' samples. The CDR3 runs from the conserved cysteine through the conserved F or W. Each record gives: clone size, J gene, V gene, D gene, CDR3 length, CDR3 protein, CDR3 DNA. D genes are given only for firm matches. Only part of the rows carry a size: once, few, many, or a class if the clone is expanded.

size: once
J: TRBJ1-1
V: TRBV13
D: NA
length: 14
CDR3: CASSSRGGNTEAFF
DNA: TGTGCCAGCAGCAGCAGAGGAGGGAACACTGAAGCTTTCTTT

size: NA
J: TRBJ1-1
V: TRBV2
D: TRBD1
length: 14
CDR3: CASTRDSGGTEAFF
DNA: TGTGCCAGCACTCGGGACAGCGGAGGCACTGAAGCTTTCTTT

size: NA
J: TRBJ2-3
V: TRBV7-9
D: TRBD2
length: 15
CDR3: CASSYMSGGTDTQYF
DNA: TGTGCCAGCAGCTACATGAGCGGGGGCACAGATACGCAGTATTTT

size: NA
J: TRBJ2-7
V: TRBV7-6
D: TRBD1
length: 13
CDR3: CASSTGTGYEQYF
DNA: TGTGCCAGCAGCACCGGGACAGGTTACGAGCAGTACTTC

size: medium-sized
J: TRBJ2-2
V: TRBV2
D: TRBD2
length: 14
CDR3: CAASGRAFTGELFF
DNA: TGTGCCGCCTCCGGGAGGGCCTTCACCGGGGAGCTGTTTTTT

size: NA
J: TRBJ1-2
V: TRBV9
D: NA
length: 15
CDR3: CASSVGQGGNYGYTF
DNA: TGTGCCAGCAGCGTCGGCCAGGGTGGTAACTATGGCTACACCTTC

size: NA
J: TRBJ2-2
V: TRBV6-5
D: NA
length: 15
CDR3: CASSYSIQGVRELFF
DNA: TGTGCCAGCAGTTACTCAATACAGGGAGTCAGGGAGCTGTTTTTT

size: NA
J: TRBJ1-1
V: TRBV30
D: TRBD1
length: 15
CDR3: CAWRHKDRGNTEAFF
DNA: TGTGCCTGGAGGCATAAAGACAGGGGGAACACTGAAGCTTTCTTT

size: NA
J: TRBJ2-2
V: TRBV5-4
D: TRBD2
length: 16
CDR3: CASSSDGRTNTGELFF
DNA: TGTGCCAGCAGCTCAGACGGGAGGACCAACACCGGGGAGCTGTTTTTT

size: once
J: TRBJ2-3
V: TRBV5-1
D: TRBD2
length: 17
CDR3: CASSLGLAGGYTDTQYF
DNA: TGCGCCAGCAGCTTGGGACTAGCGGGAGGGTACACAGATACGCAGTATTTT